This TCR beta chain was identified in a study of blood T cell repertoires in COVID-19 (dated by TCRdb to the early 2020s). At the level of the whole study: Samples covering the acute and convalescent phases of COVID-19 were provided by collaborators in the United States, Italy and Spain. Subjects who had been exposed to COVID-19, were actively infected with it, or had recovered from it provided the deeply sampled blood TCRbeta repertoires that made up the dataset. The material from the prospective study consisted of cDNA or gDNA derived from T cells, B-cell-depleted T cells, or PBMCs. The repertoires were released in a freely available public database intended as a resource for research on the immune response to SARS-CoV-2. Where available, HLA class I and class II types were obtained from metadata supplied by the sample provider rather than from assay-based typing. A de-identified subject ID, COVID-19 status, age in years and sex were almost always included in the sample metadata. Samples were obtained from the ongoing ImmuneRACE study (first 160 participants) and from approximately 1,200 subjects provided by 6 global collaborators. Study-wide conclusions, independent of this receptor: How much clinical and demographic metadata was included differed by source and by participant, and the metadata was provided uncurated.

Whole blood was collected in K2EDTA tubes by collaborating institutions according to the institutions' own protocols. Collaborator samples were shipped for TCRbeta analysis as frozen whole blood, isolated PBMCs, or DNA extracted from either sample type. TCRbeta CDR3 regions were amplified from genomic DNA using the immunoSEQ Assay, a bias-controlled multiplex PCR. The original pipeline was this. Within the assay, amplification of reference gene primers was used to estimate how many nucleated cells each sample contained. Sequence reads were collapsed and filtered to measure the absolute abundance of every unique TCRbeta CDR3 rearrangement. For each sample, productive Simpson clonality was calculated as the square root of Simpson's diversity index across productive rearrangements. In TCRdb, the immuneACCESS table is reduced to in-frame sequences with V and J assigned. These tables do not hold every clone; where another copy was compared, an unresolved V gene accounts for under half, and the others remain unexplained. V and J calls and clone size come straight from that table; D and trimming were deduced from the DNA. The sample data list around 60,000 clones, and approximately 81% of these were observed just once. The ten top clones hold approximately 30% of the sample.

There are a few counts of this clone. Its antigen remains undetermined. No base-level quality is on record; no much larger clone is a single base apart. The CDR3 spans 15 residues, from the cysteine through the phenylalanine. Only the CDR3 region is kept as DNA, spanning 45 bases read in frame from base 1. From V the trimming removes 5 bases and from J it removes 2 bases, while the gene matches leave 8 bases of the junction unaccounted for. From a lookup of the germline V gene (reference sequence), CDR1 and CDR2 are MNHEY and SMNVEV. Sequenced: peripheral blood. The sequence joins TRBV27 to TRBJ2-7, and TRBD1 aligns with 8 junction nucleotides. The TCR was taken from a woman aged 80 or older with active or convalescent COVID-19. The CDR3 here reads CASSLSGQDTYEQYF. Here is the DNA: TGTGCCAGCAGTCTCTCGGGACAGGATACCTACGAGCAGTACTTC.